This T cell receptor beta chain appears in the sequencing data of a study of T cells in localized non-small cell lung cancer. Points on this clone: No antigen is known for it.

Study-level findings and limits: Maximal T cell clonality occurred in uninvolved adjacent lung, with tumor ranking below it. A higher density of T cells in blood coincided with extended overall survival. One tumor region alone was sequenced, and heterogeneity therefore remains possible. Of the top 100 tumor clones, median roughly 60 were in adjacent lung, more than 25 among its top 100.

Profiling relied on immunoSEQ multiplex PCR, and the TCRdb table lists in-frame clones only, not all of them. Here the sample spans about 24,000 clones, about nine tenths being singletons. The receptor was derived from a man aged 35-69 years with stage I squamous cell lung carcinoma. The sample was peripheral blood, taken before any cancer treatment.

CDR3 protein: CASSVLERGPQHF. The CDR3 coding sequence is TGTGCCAGCAGCGTTCTCGAAAGGGGGCCCCAGCATTTT. The V gene is TRBV7-9, the J gene TRBJ1-5; possibly TRBD1 for D (5 bases). Looked up from germline, CDR1 is SEHNR and CDR2 is FQNEAQ (reference sequence). The V and J ends lost 5 bases and 9 bases respectively, with 14 bases between them. The CDR3 extends over 13 amino acids. Looking up the rest from reference TRBV7-9 and TRBJ1-5 gives the full variable domain: DTGVSQNPRHKITKRGQNVTFRCDPISEHNRLYWYRQTLGQGPEFLTYFQNEAQLEKSRLLSDRFSAERPKGSFSTLEIQRTEQGDSAMYLCASSVLERGPQHFGDGTRLSIL.